This is a list of T cell receptor beta chains from one sample in a study of vaccination and CD4 T cells after COVID-19. TCRdb processed the PCR reads anew with MiXCR; each CDR3 protein has one entry. This table holds some 5,800 distinct CDR3 sequences, 25% to 30% found once. Their recognized antigens are unknown. The material sequenced was CD4+ T cells from blood, cultured in vitro. The receptors shown here come from a human donor in good health. CDR3s include the opening cysteine and the closing phenylalanine or tryptophan. D genes are given only for firm matches. Clone size is stated in some rows and not others, as once, few, many or a class when expanded.

d_call	j_call	v_call	clone_size	cdr3_aa	cdr3_nt
TRBD1	TRBJ1-3	TRBV27	few	CASSKTGSGNTIYF	TGTGCCAGCAGCAAGACAGGGAGTGGAAACACCATATATTTT
NA	TRBJ2-1	TRBV5-6	NA	CASSSTGPNEQFF	TGTGCCAGCAGCTCTACAGGGCCCAATGAGCAGTTCTTC
NA	TRBJ1-6	TRBV7-3	medium-sized	CASSYSGGPLHF	TGTGCCAGCAGCTATAGCGGAGGACCCCTCCACTTT
NA	TRBJ1-2	TRBV2	NA	CVSRRFLQGDYGYTF	TGTGTCAGCAGGCGCTTTTTACAGGGAGACTATGGCTACACCTTC
NA	TRBJ1-1	TRBV6-2/TRBV6-3	NA	CASSYSLTSVNTEAFF	TGTGCCAGCAGTTACTCGTTAACGAGCGTGAACACTGAAGCTTTCTTT
NA	TRBJ1-5	TRBV11-2	NA	CASSFRQGGPQHF	TGTGCCAGCAGCTTCCGGCAGGGCGGGCCCCAGCATTTT
NA	TRBJ1-2	TRBV10-3	NA	CATKGDYGYTF	TGTGCCACAAAAGGGGATTATGGCTACACCTTC
NA	TRBJ1-1	TRBV10-3	few	CASAGHLREAFF	TGTGCCTCAGCGGGTCACTTGAGGGAAGCTTTCTTT
NA	TRBJ2-7	TRBV6-5	few	CASSYSGTFSYEQYF	TGTGCCAGCAGTTACTCGGGCACCTTCTCCTACGAGCAGTACTTC
NA	TRBJ1-1	TRBV19	few	CATNQGTEAFF	TGTGCCACAAACCAGGGAACTGAAGCTTTCTTT
TRBD2	TRBJ2-1	TRBV7-3	NA	CASSPLTGGQNEQFF	TGTGCCAGCAGCCCCCTGACGGGGGGTCAAAATGAGCAGTTCTTC
NA	TRBJ2-2	TRBV20-1	few	CSARGGPGPRAGELFF	TGCAGTGCTAGAGGAGGTCCGGGCCCCAGGGCAGGAGAGCTGTTTTTT
NA	TRBJ1-5	TRBV7-9	NA	CASSRDGGSQHF	TGTGCCAGCAGTCGAGACGGTGGATCCCAGCATTTT
TRBD2	TRBJ2-2	TRBV20-1	few	CSARDRGVAGGYTGELFF	TGCAGTGCTAGAGATCGTGGGGTAGCGGGGGGATACACCGGGGAGCTGTTTTTT
NA	TRBJ2-5	TRBV20-1	NA	CSASSWTMQETQYF	TGCAGTGCTAGTAGCTGGACTATGCAAGAGACCCAGTACTTC
NA	TRBJ1-6	TRBV12-3/TRBV12-4	NA	CASSLILRSPLHF	TGTGCCAGCAGTCTCATTCTGAGGTCACCCCTCCACTTT
NA	TRBJ1-1	TRBV29-1	few	CSFGENTEAFF	TGCAGCTTTGGCGAGAACACTGAAGCTTTCTTT
NA	TRBJ2-5	TRBV9	NA	CASSAGSLVQETQYF	TGTGCCAGCAGCGCCGGGAGCTTGGTCCAAGAGACCCAGTACTTC
NA	TRBJ2-1	TRBV7-7	few	CASSLGQGREQFF	TGTGCTAGCAGCCTAGGGCAGGGCAGGGAGCAGTTCTTC
TRBD1	TRBJ2-5	TRBV7-6	few	CASSSILDRGRETQYF	TGTGCCAGCAGCTCCATTCTCGACAGGGGTCGTGAGACCCAGTACTTC
TRBD2	TRBJ2-3	TRBV7-3	few	CASSPQGGGALDTQYF	TGTGCCAGCAGCCCCCAGGGCGGGGGGGCACTAGATACGCAGTATTTT
TRBD1	TRBJ1-2	TRBV5-1	few	CASSFIEGAGGYTF	TGCGCCAGCAGCTTTATCGAGGGGGCCGGAGGCTACACCTTC
TRBD1	TRBJ1-2	TRBV19	NA	CASSYQGGPLTF	TGTGCCAGTAGTTATCAGGGGGGTCCTCTCACCTTC
NA	TRBJ1-1	TRBV20-1	medium-sized	CSARRGEVAEAFF	TGCAGTGCTAGACGGGGTGAAGTAGCTGAAGCTTTCTTT
NA	TRBJ1-5	TRBV6-1	NA	CASTEQEGHRPQHF	TGTGCCAGCACTGAACAGGAGGGGCATCGGCCCCAGCATTTT
NA	TRBJ1-1	TRBV6-1	few	CASIWTVDTEAFF	TGTGCCAGCATATGGACAGTGGACACTGAAGCTTTCTTT
TRBD2	TRBJ2-7	TRBV9	once	CASSPSGDSYEQYF	TGTGCCAGCAGCCCCAGCGGGGACTCCTACGAGCAGTACTTC
TRBD1	TRBJ1-5	TRBV12-3/TRBV12-4	NA	CASSWTGANQPQHF	TGTGCCAGCAGTTGGACAGGGGCGAATCAGCCCCAGCATTTT
NA	TRBJ2-1	TRBV6-5	few	CASSYDRYQQFF	TGTGCCAGCAGTTACGATCGCTACCAGCAGTTCTTC
TRBD1	TRBJ1-2	TRBV7-8	few	CASSLAPGTVNYGYTF	TGTGCCAGCAGCTTAGCCCCCGGGACAGTTAACTATGGCTACACCTTC
NA	TRBJ2-7	TRBV10-3	NA	CAISESTGSAYEQYF	TGTGCCATCAGTGAGTCGACGGGTTCAGCCTACGAGCAGTACTTC
NA	TRBJ1-2	TRBV11-2	NA	CASSPQRTALYGYTF	TGTGCCAGTAGCCCACAAAGGACAGCATTGTATGGCTACACCTTC
NA	TRBJ1-2	TRBV19	few	CASSIVTSTGYGYTF	TGTGCCAGTAGTATAGTCACCAGCACAGGCTATGGCTACACCTTC
NA	TRBJ1-1	TRBV5-6	NA	CASRLAGISTEAFF	TGTGCCAGCAGGTTAGCGGGAATCAGCACTGAAGCTTTCTTT
NA	TRBJ2-5	TRBV20-1	medium-sized	CSARDGGAQETQYF	TGCAGTGCTCGCGATGGAGGGGCCCAAGAGACCCAGTACTTC
TRBD1	TRBJ2-5	TRBV30	NA	CAWSAMGQLQETQYF	TGTGCCTGGAGTGCGATGGGACAGTTACAAGAGACCCAGTACTTC
NA	TRBJ2-5	TRBV21-1	NA	CASSKEGGQETQYF	TGTGCCAGCAGCAAAGAAGGGGGGCAAGAGACCCAGTACTTC
TRBD1	TRBJ1-2	TRBV6-1	medium-sized	CASSSGQGEGYTF	TGTGCCAGCAGCTCGGGACAGGGAGAGGGCTACACCTTC
NA	TRBJ2-3	TRBV10-1	few	CASSLSTDTQYF	TGCGCCAGCAGCCTAAGCACAGATACGCAGTATTTT
TRBD1	TRBJ1-2	TRBV11-2	medium-sized	CASRQGDYGYTF	TGTGCCAGCCGACAGGGGGACTATGGCTACACCTTC
NA	TRBJ2-5	TRBV5-8	NA	CASSPDNRVWETQYF	TGTGCCAGCAGCCCGGATAATCGGGTTTGGGAGACCCAGTACTTC
NA	TRBJ2-7	TRBV6-5	NA	CASSYLGRSSYEQYF	TGTGCCAGCAGTTACTTGGGACGGAGCTCCTACGAGCAGTACTTC
NA	TRBJ2-7	TRBV5-1	NA	CASSLEVVSEQYF	TGCGCCAGCAGCTTGGAGGTGGTTTCCGAGCAGTACTTC
TRBD1	TRBJ1-6	TRBV6-4	large	CASRQGNNSPLHF	TGTGCCAGCAGACAGGGGAACAATTCACCCCTCCACTTT
NA	TRBJ1-1	TRBV7-9	medium-sized	CASSPPRLGTEAFF	TGTGCCAGCAGCCCTCCCAGGTTAGGCACTGAAGCTTTCTTT
TRBD2	TRBJ2-3	TRBV10-3	NA	CASDSGGDTQYF	TGTGCCTCCGATAGCGGGGGAGATACGCAGTATTTT
NA	TRBJ1-2	TRBV6-5	medium-sized	CASSYSLTGGYTF	TGTGCCAGCAGTTACTCGCTGACAGGCGGCTACACCTTC
TRBD1	TRBJ1-1	TRBV29-1	NA	CSVLLRQGANTEAFF	TGCAGCGTCCTCCTACGACAGGGGGCGAACACTGAAGCTTTCTTT
NA	TRBJ1-1	TRBV28	NA	CATGAGGTEAFF	TGTGCCACGGGTGCGGGGGGGACTGAAGCTTTCTTT
NA	TRBJ1-6	TRBV7-3	NA	CASSLIGTEHSPLHF	TGTGCCAGCAGCTTAATTGGGACCGAGCATTCACCCCTCCACTTT
NA	TRBJ2-1	TRBV7-2	few	CASSLGGENNEQFF	TGTGCCAGCAGCTTAGGAGGGGAAAACAATGAGCAGTTCTTC
NA	TRBJ2-6	TRBV6-5	NA	CASSYQLSSGANVLTF	TGTGCCAGCAGTTACCAGTTGAGCTCTGGGGCCAACGTCCTGACTTTC
NA	TRBJ1-1	TRBV6-5	few	CASSSRLVAEAFF	TGTGCCAGCAGTTCCCGACTCGTGGCGGAAGCTTTCTTT
NA	TRBJ2-3	TRBV20-1	few	CSASTLPITDTQYF	TGCAGTGCCAGTACCTTGCCTATCACAGATACGCAGTATTTT
TRBD1	TRBJ1-2	TRBV2	NA	CASSYWGETGYGYTF	TGTGCCAGCAGCTACTGGGGGGAGACAGGGTATGGCTACACCTTC
NA	TRBJ2-3	TRBV2	few	CASRGEEDTQYF	TGTGCCAGCAGGGGGGAGGAAGATACGCAGTATTTT